Following are 22 T cell receptor beta chains from one sample sequenced in a study of CD8 T cells in ankylosing spondylitis. TCRdb redid the calling of the 5' RACE reads with MiXCR, one entry per CDR3 protein. The data show hundreds of thousands of distinct CDR3 sequences, with roughly 20% seen just once and 3.5% to 4.5% held by the top ten. Material: blood, either unsorted or a sorted T cell fraction (not recorded which). The source is a female donor with ankylosing spondylitis or in good health (not recorded which).

V usage is TRBV12-3 or TRBV12-4 and J usage is TRBJ2-1, with D perhaps being TRBD1 or TRBD2 (6 bases each). Trimming took 1 base from V and 4 from J, leaving 17 bases between them. There are 17 residues in the CDR3. In DNA, the CDR3 is TGTGCCAGCAGTTTAGGCACCCCGGAGGGGGGTTACAATGAGCAGTTCTTC. This sequence encodes CASSLGTPEGGYNEQFF.

Ten or more counts support this clonotype. The V and J genes are TRBV10-3 and TRBJ2-3; weak D call: TRBD2 (6 bases). V shed 0 bases and J shed 4 bases, with 14 bases lying between them. The CDR3 is made up of 16 amino acids. Germline CDR1 reads ENHRY; CDR2 reads SYGVKD. CDR3 residues: CAISESPSERADTQYF. CDR3 bases: TGTGCCATCAGTGAGTCCCCTAGCGAGAGGGCAGATACGCAGTATTTT.

This chain connects TRBV10-3 to TRBJ2-3, with 9 bases matching TRBD1. CDR1 and CDR2 (germline): ENHRY, SYGVKD. The CDR3 extends over 14 amino acids. Germline trimming cut 10 bases from V and 2 bases from J; bases unmatched to any gene: 7. For the CDR3, the DNA is TGTGCCAGCTCCGGGACAGGGACCACAGATACGCAGTATTTT. It yields the protein CASSGTGTTDTQYF.

This clonotype was seen more than once but under ten times. The gene calls are TRBV5-6 and TRBJ1-4; no reliable D call. Germline CDR1 is SGHDT and CDR2 is YYEEEE. V was cut by 1 base and J by 11 bases, with 12 bases left in between. This CDR3 is built from 13 residues. The CDR3 is CASSLSGDAKLFF. The CDR3, as DNA: TGTGCCAGCAGCTTGAGCGGAGACGCGAAACTGTTTTTT.

This clonotype showed up just a few times. The gene calls are TRBV7-2 and TRBJ2-5; TRBD1 or TRBD2 may be the D gene (5 bases each). This CDR3 spans 14 amino acids. Germline V CDR1 and CDR2: SGHTA, FQGNSA. V lost 6 bases to trimming and J lost 3 bases, with 14 bases between them. CDR3 coding DNA: TGTGCCAGCAGACCTGGGACGGTAGAAGAGACCCAGTACTTC. As protein: CASRPGTVEETQYF.

This clonotype showed up many times. In DNA form, the CDR3 reads TGCAGTGCTACCGCCGGGACATCGAACACTGAAGCTTTCTTT. Translated, it gives CSATAGTSNTEAFF. V usage is TRBV20-1 and J usage is TRBJ1-1; tentative D call: TRBD1 (6 bases). The V end was cut by 4 bases, the J end by 1 base, with 13 bases between. This CDR3 has 14 amino acids. The germline V gene encodes CDR1 DFQATT and CDR2 SNEGSKA (reference sequence).

This clonotype was counted ten times or more. The chain's CDR3 is CSASDRRLAGVKQYF. The CDR3 DNA sequence: TGCAGTGCTAGTGACCGTCGACTAGCGGGAGTCAAGCAGTACTTC. The chain uses TRBV20-1 and TRBJ2-7; 12 nucleotides align to TRBD2. The V gene's germline CDR1 is DFQATT and CDR2 SNEGSKA (reference sequence). V lost 3 bases and J lost 8; bases outside the gene matches: 11. The CDR3 covers 15 residues.

The chain recombines TRBV20-1 with TRBJ2-2, with D possibly being TRBD2 (5 bases). There are 14 residues in the CDR3. Germline values: CDR1 DFQATT, CDR2 SNEGSKA (reference sequence). V was shortened by 6 bases and J by 4 bases, with 15 bases between the two germline ends. CDR3 sequence (DNA): TGCAGTGCAAAGAAGGGAGTGCGCACCGGGGAGCTGTTTTTT. Amino acid sequence: CSAKKGVRTGELFF.

The chain couples TRBV5-5 to TRBJ2-5; maybe TRBD2 (6 bases). The germline CDR1 and CDR2 sequences are SGHKS and YYEKEE (reference sequence). The CDR3 covers 16 residues. The ends were cut back, 1 base at V and 4 bases at J, with 17 bases in the middle. CDR3 region: CASSLLGTGESETQYF. CDR3 bases: TGTGCCAGCAGCTTGCTGGGGACTGGGGAGTCAGAGACCCAGTACTTC.

This clonotype was recorded many times. This chain connects TRBV2 to TRBJ2-1; D may match TRBD1 or TRBD2 (5 bases each). The germline V gene encodes CDR1 SNHLY and CDR2 FYNNEI. The CDR3 has 12 amino acids. The V end lost 6 bases, the J end lost 6 bases, and 9 bases lay between the germline ends. The CDR3 region has the DNA TGTGCCAGCAGCCGGGACGCCAATGAGCAGTTCTTC. Protein product: CASSRDANEQFF. The full variable domain, in which reference TRBV2 and TRBJ2-1 provide the parts outside the CDR3, is EPEVTQTPSHQVTQMGQEVILRCVPISNHLYFYWYRQILGQKVEFLVSFYNNEISEKSEIFDDQFSVERPDGSNFTLKIRSTKLEDSAMYFCASSRDANEQFFGPGTRLTVL.

A few counts support this clonotype. The chain links TRBV15 to TRBJ1-5; D might be TRBD1 (5 bases). The CDR3 contains 16 residues. Germline V gene sequence: CDR1 LNHNV, CDR2 YYDKDF (reference sequence). V lost 0 bases to trimming and J lost 6 bases, with 15 bases between them. The CDR3 DNA reads as TGTGCCACCAGCAGAGATTCGGGACCGCGGGGTCAGCCCCAGCATTTT. It specifies CATSRDSGPRGQPQHF.

The chain combines TRBV30 with TRBJ2-5; 8 positions agree with TRBD1. Germline-derived CDR1 and CDR2 are GTSNPN and SVGIG (reference sequence). This CDR3 is 11 amino acids long. J gave up 10 bases and V 3 bases, and 4 bases lay outside the gene matches. CDR3 nucleotide sequence: TGTGCCTGGAGCCCCGGACAGGGCCAGTACTTC. This translates into CAWSPGQGQYF.

This clonotype has more than one count but fewer than ten. The rearrangement links TRBV20-1 to TRBJ2-3; D is uncertain. Trimming left V 3 bases short and J 2 bases short, with 12 bases between. CDR3 length equals 14 residues. Germline assignment: CDR1 DFQATT and CDR2 SNEGSKA (reference sequence). The CDR3 nucleotides read TGCAGTGCTAGGCGTGGCGGAAACACAGATACGCAGTATTTT. Amino acids: CSARRGGNTDTQYF.

This clonotype was recorded a few times. The CDR3 sequence is CASSYPTDTSGNTIYF. Here the CDR3 DNA reads TGTGCCAGCAGTTACCCGACAGATACCTCTGGAAACACCATATATTTT. This sequence joins TRBV6-5 and TRBJ1-3; maybe TRBD1 (5 bases). V lost 2 bases, J lost 0 bases, and 11 bases lay in between. The CDR3 length is 16 residues. Germline CDR1 and CDR2: MNHEY and SVGAGI.

As regards this clonotype: A read error may be the cause here, since a much bigger clone is one base away. V is TRBV28 and J is TRBJ2-3, with D possibly TRBD2 on 6 matching bases. This CDR3 is 11 amino acids long. V lost 6 bases, J lost 9 bases, and 10 bases lay in between. Looked up from germline, CDR1 is MDHEN and CDR2 is SYDVKM. DNA for the CDR3: TGTGCCAGCAGCTCCCGGGGGACGCAGTATTTT. Amino acids: CASSSRGTQYF.

This clonotype was seen only a few times. The chain uses TRBV27 and TRBJ2-7; TRBD2 matches 7 bases. Germline lookup yields CDR1 MNHEY and CDR2 SMNVEV (reference sequence). Trimming cost V 5 bases and J 8 bases; bases outside gene matches: 3. The CDR3 covers 11 residues. CDR3 region: CASSRDYKQYF. Here the CDR3 DNA reads TGTGCCAGCAGTCGGGACTATAAGCAGTACTTC.

This clonotype was found a few times. This chain uses TRBV30 with TRBJ2-1, with a tentative D call TRBD1 (6 bases). Germline assignment: CDR1 GTSNPN and CDR2 SVGIG (reference sequence). This CDR3 spans 12 amino acids. V was shortened by 2 bases and J by 6 bases, with 8 bases between the two germline ends. CDR3 residues: CAWSSRGNEQFF. CDR3 DNA sequence: TGTGCCTGGAGTTCCAGGGGCAATGAGCAGTTCTTC.

The gene calls are TRBV10-3 and TRBJ1-2; the D is unclear. The CDR3 consists of 15 residues. Deletions cut 8 bases from V and 3 bases from J, with 19 bases between. Germline V gene sequence: CDR1 ENHRY, CDR2 SYGVKD. CDR3 loop: CAIWSPPGPDYGYTF. The CDR3 DNA is TGTGCCATCTGGTCCCCCCCCGGGCCGGACTATGGCTACACCTTC.

This clonotype has only a few counts. The chain is built from TRBV29-1 and TRBJ2-2; a possible D gene is TRBD1 (6 bases). Germline assignment: CDR1 SQVTM and CDR2 ANQGSEA. V was shortened by 7 bases and J by 2 bases, with 11 bases between the two germline ends. This CDR3 region has 13 residues. CDR3: CSADRQNTGELFF. In nucleotides, the CDR3 is TGCAGCGCAGACAGGCAAAACACCGGGGAGCTGTTTTTT.

This clonotype occurred many times. The rearrangement joins TRBV6-5 to TRBJ1-2; 7 nucleotides align to TRBD1. With V trimmed by 2 bases and J by 8 bases, 8 bases remained unmatched. CDR1 MNHEY and CDR2 SVGAGI come from the germline V gene. This CDR3 comprises 14 residues. Written as DNA, the CDR3 is TGTGCCAGCAGTTACGTTACAGGGGAGGGAGGCTACACCTTC. Its protein is CASSYVTGEGGYTF.

In this sample, this clonotype turned up a few times. The chain is built from TRBV6-1 and TRBJ2-7; 11 bases agree with TRBD1. Germline assignment: CDR1 MNHNS and CDR2 SASEGT. The trim removed 5 bases at V and 7 bases at J, leaving 10 bases unmatched. This CDR3 comprises 15 residues. The CDR3 DNA reads TGTGCCAGCAGTCCCTGGGACAGGGGGTTGCGGGAGCAGTACTTC. Translating gives CASSPWDRGLREQYF.

The chain has TRBV12-3 or TRBV12-4 and TRBJ2-5, with D possibly matching TRBD1 (5 bases). The CDR3 totals 14 residues. Trimming took off 7 bases at V and 3 bases at J, with 15 bases between the two ends. CDR3 region: CASTIHGAEETQYF. The DNA of the CDR3 is TGTGCCAGCACAATTCATGGGGCAGAAGAGACCCAGTACTTC.